This is a list of T cell receptor beta chains from one sample in a study of vaccination effects on CD4 cells after COVID-19. Measured with immunoSEQ multiplex PCR; TCRdb has only the in-frame clones, and not every one. The profile shows 70,000 or so clones, roughly 80% of them singletons. Their specific antigens are unknown. Sequences were derived from CD4+ T cells from PBMCs cultured without peptide, sampled before COVID-19 vaccination. These receptors all stem from a human donor who received a COVID-19 vaccine. Both conserved end residues are part of each CDR3. D genes are given only for firm matches. Size values are once, few and many counts, or a class for expanded clones, and some rows have none.

cdr3_length: 13; d_call: .; v_call: TRBV2; j_call: TRBJ2-1; clone_size: .; cdr3_nt: TGTGCCAGCAGTGAGGGAAGACACCGCGGTTCGTTCTTC; cdr3_aa: CASSEGRHRGSFF
cdr3_length: 12; d_call: .; v_call: TRBV2; j_call: TRBJ1-2; clone_size: once; cdr3_nt: TGTGCCAGCAGGGCGGCCAACTATGGCTACACCTTC; cdr3_aa: CASRAANYGYTF
cdr3_length: 14; d_call: .; v_call: TRBV19; j_call: TRBJ1-1; clone_size: .; cdr3_nt: TGTGCCAGCTGCCACAGTTCCCCGAACACTGAAGCTTTCTTT; cdr3_aa: CASCHSSPNTEAFF
cdr3_length: 13; d_call: .; v_call: TRBV18; j_call: TRBJ2-3; clone_size: .; cdr3_nt: TGTGCCAGCTCACCAAGTCAAGCAGATACGCAGTATTTT; cdr3_aa: CASSPSQADTQYF
cdr3_length: 16; d_call: TRBD1; v_call: TRBV7-2; j_call: TRBJ2-2; clone_size: .; cdr3_nt: TGTGCCAGCAGCTTAGCGGCAGGGGGCGGCACCGGGGAGCTGTTTTTT; cdr3_aa: CASSLAAGGGTGELFF
cdr3_length: 14; d_call: .; v_call: TRBV24-1; j_call: TRBJ2-2; clone_size: .; cdr3_nt: TGTGCCACCAGTTTTTGGGGGCCCACCGGGGAGCTGTTTTTT; cdr3_aa: CATSFWGPTGELFF
cdr3_length: 12; d_call: .; v_call: TRBV27; j_call: TRBJ1-2; clone_size: .; cdr3_nt: TGTGCCAGCTGGACGAATCATGTCGGCTACACCTTC; cdr3_aa: CASWTNHVGYTF
cdr3_length: 11; d_call: .; v_call: TRBV5-1; j_call: TRBJ2-1; clone_size: medium-sized; cdr3_nt: TGCGCCAGCAGCTTCGAGGCCCGTGAGTTCTTC; cdr3_aa: CASSFEAREFF
cdr3_length: 14; d_call: TRBD1; v_call: TRBV11-2; j_call: TRBJ2-3; clone_size: .; cdr3_nt: TGTGCCAGCAACCGGGACAGGGGGACAGATACGCAGTATTTT; cdr3_aa: CASNRDRGTDTQYF
cdr3_length: 16; d_call: .; v_call: TRBV3-1/TRBV3-2; j_call: TRBJ2-5; clone_size: .; cdr3_nt: TGTGCCAGCAGCCAAGTAGAATGGCCAGGGCGAGAGACCCAGTACTTC; cdr3_aa: CASSQVEWPGRETQYF
cdr3_length: 14; d_call: .; v_call: TRBV3-1/TRBV3-2; j_call: TRBJ2-5; clone_size: .; cdr3_nt: TGTGCCAGCAGCCAAGTCGGCATACAAGAGACCCAGTACTTC; cdr3_aa: CASSQVGIQETQYF
cdr3_length: 15; d_call: TRBD1; v_call: TRBV7-6; j_call: TRBJ1-5; clone_size: .; cdr3_nt: TGTGCCAGCAGCGTAACAACAGGGGAAAATCAGCCCCAGCATTTT; cdr3_aa: CASSVTTGENQPQHF
cdr3_length: 13; d_call: .; v_call: TRBV18; j_call: TRBJ2-3; clone_size: .; cdr3_nt: TGTGCCAGCTCATCATCTAGCACAGATACGCAGTATTTT; cdr3_aa: CASSSSSTDTQYF
cdr3_length: 14; d_call: .; v_call: TRBV24-1; j_call: TRBJ2-2; clone_size: .; cdr3_nt: TGTGCCACCGCAGGGGCGGGGGACACCGGGGAGCTGTTTTTT; cdr3_aa: CATAGAGDTGELFF
cdr3_length: 14; d_call: .; v_call: TRBV15; j_call: TRBJ1-4; clone_size: few; cdr3_nt: TGTGCCACCAGCATACTTGCAACTAATGAAAAACTGTTTTTT; cdr3_aa: CATSILATNEKLFF
cdr3_length: 15; d_call: .; v_call: TRBV7-3; j_call: TRBJ2-3; clone_size: once; cdr3_nt: TGTGCCAGCAGCTTAACGGGAGTAATAGGGGATACGCAGTATTTT; cdr3_aa: CASSLTGVIGDTQYF
cdr3_length: 15; d_call: .; v_call: TRBV7-9; j_call: TRBJ2-6; clone_size: .; cdr3_nt: TGTGCCAGCAGCTTAGTTGGCTCTGGGGCCAACGTCCTGACTTTC; cdr3_aa: CASSLVGSGANVLTF
cdr3_length: 16; d_call: .; v_call: TRBV5-6; j_call: TRBJ1-4; clone_size: .; cdr3_nt: TGTGCCAGCAGCTTGTTTTCCGGCACGGCTAATGAAAAACTGTTTTTT; cdr3_aa: CASSLFSGTANEKLFF
cdr3_length: 16; d_call: TRBD2; v_call: TRBV7-2; j_call: TRBJ2-2; clone_size: .; cdr3_nt: TGTGCCAGCAGCTTAGGGGGTAGCGGGGGGACCGGGGAGCTGTTTTTT; cdr3_aa: CASSLGGSGGTGELFF
cdr3_length: 14; d_call: .; v_call: TRBV7-3; j_call: TRBJ2-2; clone_size: .; cdr3_nt: TGTGCCAGCAGCTTATTGGGTAACACCGGGGAGCTGTTTTTT; cdr3_aa: CASSLLGNTGELFF
cdr3_length: 19; d_call: .; v_call: TRBV5-6; j_call: TRBJ2-2; clone_size: .; cdr3_nt: TGTGCCAGCAGCTTTCGGGGCTCCAGGCCAACTTCGAACACCGGGGAGCTGTTTTTT; cdr3_aa: CASSFRGSRPTSNTGELFF
cdr3_length: 12; d_call: .; v_call: TRBV25-1; j_call: TRBJ1-1; clone_size: .; cdr3_nt: TGTGCCAGCAGTGAGTTGGGACGTAAAGCTTTCTTT; cdr3_aa: CASSELGRKAFF
cdr3_length: 14; d_call: .; v_call: TRBV10-3; j_call: TRBJ1-1; clone_size: .; cdr3_nt: TGTGCCATCAGTGAAAAGCCCCGCGAAGCTGAAGCTTTCTTT; cdr3_aa: CAISEKPREAEAFF
cdr3_length: 14; d_call: .; v_call: TRBV10-1; j_call: TRBJ1-5; clone_size: few; cdr3_nt: TGCGCCAGCAGTGAGTCGGGGTCTCCTCAGCCCCAGCATTTT; cdr3_aa: CASSESGSPQPQHF
cdr3_length: 13; d_call: TRBD1; v_call: TRBV6-5; j_call: TRBJ2-2; clone_size: .; cdr3_nt: TGTGCCAGCAGTACACAGGGGGGCGGGGAGCTGTTTTTT; cdr3_aa: CASSTQGGGELFF
cdr3_length: 17; d_call: TRBD1; v_call: TRBV3-1/TRBV3-2; j_call: TRBJ2-2; clone_size: .; cdr3_nt: TGTGCCAGCAGGCAGTCCCGACAGGGGGAGAACACCGGGGAGCTGTTTTTT; cdr3_aa: CASRQSRQGENTGELFF
cdr3_length: 15; d_call: TRBD2; v_call: TRBV2; j_call: TRBJ2-3; clone_size: .; cdr3_nt: TGTGCCAGCAGTGGGCCTAGCGGGGGAGGAGATACGCAGTATTTT; cdr3_aa: CASSGPSGGGDTQYF
cdr3_length: 15; d_call: TRBD2; v_call: TRBV9; j_call: TRBJ2-1; clone_size: .; cdr3_nt: TGTGCCAGCAGCTTTAGCGGGGGGCTGTACAATGAGCAGTTCTTC; cdr3_aa: CASSFSGGLYNEQFF
cdr3_length: 15; d_call: .; v_call: TRBV6-6; j_call: TRBJ2-5; clone_size: .; cdr3_nt: TGTGCCAGCAGTTATCTCGGGGGAATAAAAGAGACCCAGTACTTC; cdr3_aa: CASSYLGGIKETQYF
cdr3_length: 15; d_call: .; v_call: TRBV5-6; j_call: TRBJ2-5; clone_size: .; cdr3_nt: TGTGCCAGCAGCCTACGGGTTTTGGGCCAAGAGACCCAGTACTTC; cdr3_aa: CASSLRVLGQETQYF
cdr3_length: 14; d_call: .; v_call: TRBV5-1; j_call: TRBJ1-2; clone_size: .; cdr3_nt: TGCGCCAGCAGCTCGTTGACTGGCAACTATGGCTACACCTTC; cdr3_aa: CASSSLTGNYGYTF
cdr3_length: 16; d_call: .; v_call: TRBV6-2/TRBV6-3; j_call: TRBJ1-2; clone_size: few; cdr3_nt: TGTGCCAGCAGTTATATCTGGGGCGGAACGAACTATGGCTACACCTTC; cdr3_aa: CASSYIWGGTNYGYTF
cdr3_length: 16; d_call: .; v_call: TRBV4-1; j_call: TRBJ1-1; clone_size: .; cdr3_nt: TGCGCCAGCAGCCAAGATCTAGGAACCGGGAACACTGAAGCTTTCTTT; cdr3_aa: CASSQDLGTGNTEAFF
cdr3_length: 12; d_call: .; v_call: TRBV29-1; j_call: TRBJ1-2; clone_size: .; cdr3_nt: TGCAGCGTTGATTTGGTGGGATATGGCTACACCTTC; cdr3_aa: CSVDLVGYGYTF
cdr3_length: 18; d_call: .; v_call: TRBV3-1/TRBV3-2; j_call: TRBJ2-2; clone_size: .; cdr3_nt: TGTGCCAGCAGCCAAGTCTCACACGGGAACAGTTGGACCGGGGAGCTGTTTTTT; cdr3_aa: CASSQVSHGNSWTGELFF
cdr3_length: 14; d_call: .; v_call: TRBV4-1; j_call: TRBJ1-3; clone_size: few; cdr3_nt: TGCGCCAGCAGCCAAGCGGACCCTCGAGACACCATATATTTT; cdr3_aa: CASSQADPRDTIYF
cdr3_length: 12; d_call: .; v_call: TRBV6-5; j_call: TRBJ1-5; clone_size: .; cdr3_nt: TGTGCCAGCGGGGCAGGGAGTCAGCCCCAGCATTTT; cdr3_aa: CASGAGSQPQHF
cdr3_length: 13; d_call: .; v_call: TRBV5-6; j_call: TRBJ2-1; clone_size: .; cdr3_nt: TGTGCCAGCAGCTTGTGGGACCTCAATGAGCAGTTCTTC; cdr3_aa: CASSLWDLNEQFF
cdr3_length: 13; d_call: .; v_call: TRBV9; j_call: TRBJ2-3; clone_size: .; cdr3_nt: TGTGCCAGCAGCGTTATGGGGGGAGATACGCAGTATTTT; cdr3_aa: CASSVMGGDTQYF
cdr3_length: 12; d_call: .; v_call: TRBV29-1; j_call: TRBJ1-2; clone_size: .; cdr3_nt: TGCAGCGTCCAACGAGTGGGCGGCCCCTGCGCCTTC; cdr3_aa: CSVQRVGGPCAF
cdr3_length: 17; d_call: TRBD1; v_call: TRBV27; j_call: TRBJ1-6; clone_size: .; cdr3_nt: TGTGCCAGCAGCGATACTGGACAGGGGCGGCATAATTCACCCCTCCACTTT; cdr3_aa: CASSDTGQGRHNSPLHF
cdr3_length: 16; d_call: TRBD1; v_call: TRBV27; j_call: TRBJ1-4; clone_size: once; cdr3_nt: TGTGCCAGCAGTCCCGGGACAGGGATGACTAATGAAAAACTGTTTTTT; cdr3_aa: CASSPGTGMTNEKLFF
cdr3_length: 16; d_call: .; v_call: TRBV9; j_call: TRBJ1-2; clone_size: .; cdr3_nt: TGTGCCAGCAGCGCGACAGCGATCACTATAAACTATGGCTACACCTTC; cdr3_aa: CASSATAITINYGYTF
cdr3_length: 13; d_call: .; v_call: TRBV3-1/TRBV3-2; j_call: TRBJ1-2; clone_size: .; cdr3_nt: TGTGCCAGCAGCCAGGTGGAGACCTATGGCTACACCTTC; cdr3_aa: CASSQVETYGYTF
cdr3_length: 14; d_call: .; v_call: TRBV6-5; j_call: TRBJ1-4; clone_size: .; cdr3_nt: TGTGCCAGCAGGAACGGTTCCCCTAATGAAAAACTGTTTTTT; cdr3_aa: CASRNGSPNEKLFF
cdr3_length: 16; d_call: .; v_call: TRBV18; j_call: TRBJ2-2; clone_size: .; cdr3_nt: TGTGCCAGCTCACCCGCGGACGGAGCGAACACCGGGGAGCTGTTTTTT; cdr3_aa: CASSPADGANTGELFF
cdr3_length: 15; d_call: .; v_call: TRBV27; j_call: TRBJ2-3; clone_size: .; cdr3_nt: TGTGCCAGCAGCCAGACAGTAGTGTCCACAGATACGCAGTATTTT; cdr3_aa: CASSQTVVSTDTQYF
cdr3_length: 15; d_call: .; v_call: TRBV12-5; j_call: TRBJ1-5; clone_size: .; cdr3_nt: TGTGCTAGTCGCATTGAGGGGCCTAGCAATCAGCCCCAGCATTTT; cdr3_aa: CASRIEGPSNQPQHF
cdr3_length: 12; d_call: .; v_call: TRBV19; j_call: TRBJ2-5; clone_size: .; cdr3_nt: TGTGCCAGTAGAGAGGGAAGGGAGACCCAGTACTTC; cdr3_aa: CASREGRETQYF
cdr3_length: 17; d_call: .; v_call: TRBV4-3; j_call: TRBJ2-6; clone_size: .; cdr3_nt: TGCGCCAGCAGCCAAGATCCAGGGAGCTCTGGGGCCAACGTCCTGACTTTC; cdr3_aa: CASSQDPGSSGANVLTF
cdr3_length: 13; d_call: .; v_call: TRBV6-5; j_call: TRBJ2-3; clone_size: .; cdr3_nt: TGTGCCAGCATGCAGGGCCTAAGGGATACGCAGTATTTT; cdr3_aa: CASMQGLRDTQYF
cdr3_length: 13; d_call: .; v_call: TRBV7-2; j_call: TRBJ2-5; clone_size: .; cdr3_nt: TGTGCCAGCAGCTTAGACTCCTTTGAGACCCAGTACTTC; cdr3_aa: CASSLDSFETQYF
cdr3_length: 14; d_call: TRBD2; v_call: TRBV9; j_call: TRBJ2-3; clone_size: .; cdr3_nt: TGTGCCAGCAGCGCTAGCGGTCTCACAGATACGCAGTATTTT; cdr3_aa: CASSASGLTDTQYF
cdr3_length: 15; d_call: TRBD1; v_call: TRBV5-1; j_call: TRBJ1-4; clone_size: few; cdr3_nt: TGCGCCAGCAGCTTGGGGGGACAGGATAATGAAAAACTGTTTTTT; cdr3_aa: CASSLGGQDNEKLFF
cdr3_length: 15; d_call: TRBD1; v_call: TRBV24-1; j_call: TRBJ2-5; clone_size: once; cdr3_nt: TGTGCCACAGAGCCGGGACAGGGGACGGAAAAGACCCAGTACTTC; cdr3_aa: CATEPGQGTEKTQYF
cdr3_length: 16; d_call: .; v_call: TRBV5-1; j_call: TRBJ1-6; clone_size: few; cdr3_nt: TGCGCCAGCAGCCCGTCCCCTCTGGCAGGGGATTCACCCCTCCACTTT; cdr3_aa: CASSPSPLAGDSPLHF
cdr3_length: 15; d_call: .; v_call: TRBV7-9; j_call: TRBJ2-5; clone_size: .; cdr3_nt: TGTGCCAGCAGTTCCTCTGGGACCAGGCTAGAGACCCAGTACTTC; cdr3_aa: CASSSSGTRLETQYF
cdr3_length: 16; d_call: TRBD2; v_call: TRBV10-1; j_call: TRBJ2-3; clone_size: .; cdr3_nt: TGCGCCAGCAGTGGGCCCGGACTAGCGGGCACAGATACGCAGTATTTT; cdr3_aa: CASSGPGLAGTDTQYF
cdr3_length: 14; d_call: .; v_call: TRBV2; j_call: TRBJ2-1; clone_size: .; cdr3_nt: TGTGCCAGCAGTGAAAAGGACTACTTCAATGAGCAGTTCTTC; cdr3_aa: CASSEKDYFNEQFF